The T cell receptor beta chain under discussion was sequenced for a study of T cells in Graves' hyperthyroidism and ophthalmopathy (dated by TCRdb to about 2019). Background for the entire study: Peripheral blood was sampled at the time of initial diagnosis, prior to any treatment. To identify TCR V-J signatures that set the groups apart, the researchers used a discovery cohort of 100 patients, made up of around 42 with Graves' ophthalmopathy and approximately 57 with stable Graves' hyperthyroidism. Prospective prediction of ophthalmopathy was tested in an independent validation cohort consisting of roughly 19 hyperthyroidism patients and 15 or so patients who later progressed to ophthalmopathy. The approximately 98 discovery patients were randomly divided into training and test sets at a 7:3 ratio. The study also compared thyroid tissue and blood T-cell repertoires from a handful of Graves' hyperthyroidism patients. After sampling, hyperthyroidism patients received methimazole starting at 30 mg daily, and ophthalmopathy patients received high-dose intravenous methylprednisolone. The paper reports TCR Vbeta CDR3 sequencing of some 140 peripheral blood samples: some 44 ophthalmopathy, around 80 hyperthyroidism and around 17 progressor patients.

Hyperthyroidism patients were newly diagnosed, with disease duration under 2 months, and aged 18 to 65 years. Any patient with an uncontrolled infection, another autoimmune disease, pregnancy or lactation was excluded. Diagnoses relied on clinical symptoms, serum thyroxine and TRAb, thyroid ultrasound and orbital computed tomography. For progressor patients, blood was drawn at the first diagnosis of hyperthyroidism, before any ophthalmopathy symptoms had appeared. PBMCs were isolated from 8 to 10 ml of fresh peripheral blood by Ficoll-Paque density gradient centrifugation. Progressor patients were defined as those initially diagnosed with Graves' hyperthyroidism in whom ophthalmopathy developed during follow-up. Trizol reagent was used to extract total RNA, and RNA quality was then checked on an Agilent 2100 Bioanalyzer. TCR beta CDR3 regions were amplified from RNA transcripts. For the first round of RT-PCR on the TCR CDR3, the HTBI primer set was used together with the Qiagen OneStep RT-PCR kit. A second multiplex PCR round built the libraries, followed by size selection and purification. Paired-end sequencing of the libraries was performed with 100 bp reads on an Illumina HiSeq2000. Under the source paper's analysis protocol: SOAPnuke was used to process the raw data, removing reads that contained adapters or uncalled bases, had a mean Phred below 15, or lacked an exact match to the constant primer or identifier. High-quality paired reads were merged with COPE v1.2.5, and unique nucleotide sequences were defined as clonotypes. MiTCR v1.1 was used to align the clonotypes against IMGT TRBV, TRBD and TRBJ reference segments. The analysis was restricted to V-J combinations with a frequency above 0.0001, which together covered 99.2% of the repertoires. A TCS score was defined as the ratio of F50 (clonal expansion) to E x V (chaos), with BLOSUM62-based TCRdist applied between CDR3 peptides within each V-J. Welch's t-statistics and random forest reduced some 510 V-J features to roughly 13, which were used in a naive Bayes classifier (R e1071). Starting from the raw public reads, TCRdb applied fastp trimming at Q25, assembled clones with MiXCR and retained in-frame beta chains. One record per CDR3 amino acid sequence lists the most common genes and DNA. These V and J calls originate from TCRdb's pipeline instead of the authors' own analysis. For this sample there are some 150,000 distinct CDR3 sequences; approximately 20% appear just once. The ten largest clones take up over 60% of the sample.

General study outcomes and caveats: Most expanded thyroid clonotypes (frequency above 0.001) were also found in blood, which suggests that blood repertoires may mirror thyroid immune responses. No statistical method was used to fix the sample size in advance, and group allocation was not hidden from the investigators. During validation, the model predicted progression to ophthalmopathy a median of approximately 7 months ahead of onset, with almost 71% sensitivity and roughly 75% specificity. In cross-validation, a model built on a 13 V-J signature told ophthalmopathy apart from stable hyperthyroidism with 87.88% sensitivity and about 81% specificity, and in testing the same model reached 80%/75%.

This clonotype was found a few times. The clone's antigen remains unknown. Base-call qualities are not available, and no considerably larger clone is one nucleotide away. There are 15 amino acids in the CDR3, from cysteine to phenylalanine inclusive. CDR3 DNA only is kept here, 45 bases in frame from base 1. The CDR1 and CDR2 encoded by the germline V gene (reference sequence) are LNHDA and SQIVND. Between the V and J ends, shortened by 3 bases and 8 bases respectively, the junction contains 16 bases. Input material: blood. The receptor was isolated from a woman between 45 and 60 years old with Graves' hyperthyroidism that later progressed to Graves' ophthalmopathy. Recombination joined TRBV19 with TRBJ1-4; the D gene is not confidently resolved. The CDR3 amino acid sequence is: CASSIGAGLVEKLFF. The DNA sequence follows: TGTGCCAGTAGTATCGGTGCTGGTCTGGTCGAAAAACTGTTTTTT.